Listed here is a single T cell receptor (beta chain). This entry belongs to a study of T cell changes during pregnancy in multiple sclerosis. Libraries were prepared by immunoSEQ multiplex PCR; TCRdb keeps only in-frame clonotypes and omits some of them. This sample has 93,000 or so clones, with about 90% found just once. The length of the CDR3 is 18 residues. V shed 5 bases and J shed 0 bases, with 22 bases lying between them. Germline CDR1 is SGHTA and CDR2 is FQGNSA. The source was peripheral blood, collected after pregnancy. The chain has TRBV7-2 and TRBJ1-1, with TRBD1 as a possible D gene (6 bases). The TCR originated in a female donor with multiple sclerosis, enrolled in a pregnancy study. The CDR3 sequence: CASSVRTGFRLMNTEAFF. The CDR3 DNA reads as TGTGCCAGCAGCGTACGTACAGGGTTCCGCCTAATGAACACTGAAGCTTTCTTT.